This TCR beta chain appears in the sequencing data of a study of shared clonotypes between healthy human individuals. Here immunoSEQ multiplex PCR was the method, and the copy in TCRdb shows in-frame clones only, minus some. The sample lists 2 million to 3 million clones, under 95% occurring once. This clone occurred once. The CDR3 extends over 17 amino acids. Unmatched junction bases numbered 7, after V lost 1 base and J lost 5 bases. Germline assignment: CDR1 SGHTA and CDR2 FQGNSA. The chain joins TRBV7-2 to TRBJ2-2; 10 bases are shared with TRBD1. The sample comprised naive CD4+ T cells from PBMCs. Subset noted: CD45RA+ positively selected. The TCR sequence derives from a man aged 18-30 years in good health. Some clones in this sample may be carry-over from other donors' samples. The CDR3 DNA reads as TGTGCCAGCAGCTTAGGGGTCCGGACAGGGGGAACCGGGGAGCTGTTTTTT. This encodes CASSLGVRTGGTGELFF.